The T cell receptor (beta chain) under discussion was sequenced for a study of Graves' ophthalmopathy and Graves' hyperthyroidism. Findings and limits, study-wide: Prediction of ophthalmopathy progression reached roughly 70% sensitivity and 72% to 75% specificity. Most thyroid-expanded clonotypes exceeding 0.001 frequency were also found in blood.

Details on this clonotype: What it recognizes is unknown.

Scientists amplified the TCR beta CDR3 regions from RNA transcripts. The library came from an HTBI-primed first-round RT-PCR and a second-round multiplex PCR. Each CDR3 protein is one row after TCRdb ran MiXCR on the multiplex PCR reads. The sample yields about 210,000 distinct CDR3 sequences, roughly 27% seen once. This TCR came from a man in his fifties with Graves' ophthalmopathy. The material sequenced was peripheral blood.

The DNA of the CDR3 is TGTGCCACCAGTGGGGGGGACAGGGGCGGACGCACAGATACGCAGTATTTT. Amino acids: CATSGGDRGGRTDTQYF. The chain joins TRBV24-1 to TRBJ2-3; 10 positions match TRBD1. The trim removed 5 bases at V and 1 base at J, leaving 8 bases unmatched. The CDR3 loop spans 17 amino acids. Germline V CDR1 and CDR2: KGHDR, SFDVKD.